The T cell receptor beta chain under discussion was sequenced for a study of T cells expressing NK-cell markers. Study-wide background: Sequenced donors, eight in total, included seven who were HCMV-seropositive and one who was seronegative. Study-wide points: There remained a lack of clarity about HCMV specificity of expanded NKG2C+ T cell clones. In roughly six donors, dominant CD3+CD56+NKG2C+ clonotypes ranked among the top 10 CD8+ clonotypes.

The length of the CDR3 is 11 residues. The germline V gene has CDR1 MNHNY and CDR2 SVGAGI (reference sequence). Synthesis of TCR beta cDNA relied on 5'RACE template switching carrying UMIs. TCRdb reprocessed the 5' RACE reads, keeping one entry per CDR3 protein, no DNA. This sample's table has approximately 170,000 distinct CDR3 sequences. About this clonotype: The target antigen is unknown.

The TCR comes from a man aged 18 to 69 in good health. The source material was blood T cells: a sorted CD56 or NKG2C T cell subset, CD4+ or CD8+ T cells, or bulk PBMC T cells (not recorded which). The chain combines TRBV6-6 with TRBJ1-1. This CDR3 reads CASGREAEAFF.